The 6 T cell receptor beta chains in this list originate from one sample, sequenced in a study of cytomegalovirus exposure and HLA in healthy donors. It was with 60 Vbeta and 13 Jbeta primers that the PCR ran. Clones were sequenced by immunoSEQ multiplex PCR, and TCRdb holds only the in-frame ones, with some missing. The sample consists of 200,000 or so clones, about 87% of them appearing once. Source material: PBMCs. The receptors here all came from a man aged 30-40 years in good health and CMV-seronegative.

The V and J genes are TRBV5-1 and TRBJ1-2, with D unresolved. V lost 4 bases and J lost 4, with 17 bases in between. The CDR3 covers 15 residues. Germline V CDR1 and CDR2: SGHRS, YFSETQ. CDR3 nucleotide sequence: TGCGCCAGCAGCCCTACCCAGGTCAGGATCTATGGCTACACCTTC. Its translation is CASSPTQVRIYGYTF. Using reference TRBV5-1 and TRBJ1-2 for the parts outside the CDR3, the full variable domain is KAGVTQTPRYLIKTRGQQVTLSCSPISGHRSVSWYQQTPGQGLQFLFEYFSETQRNKGNFPGRFSGRQFSNSRSEMNVSTLELGDSALYLCASSPTQVRIYGYTFGSGTRLTVV.

The V and J genes are TRBV19 and TRBJ2-1; 7 positions match TRBD1. The CDR3 length is 17 residues. CDR1 is LNHDA and CDR2 is SQIVND in the germline V gene (reference sequence). V trimming: 6 bases; J trimming: 0 bases; junction bases outside the gene matches: 11. CDR3 loop: CASSPSRGWSSYNEQFF. Here the CDR3 DNA reads TGTGCCAGTAGCCCTTCCAGGGGGTGGTCCTCCTACAATGAGCAGTTCTTC. Using reference TRBV19 and TRBJ2-1 for the parts outside the CDR3, the full variable domain is DGGITQSPKYLFRKEGQNVTLSCEQNLNHDAMYWYRQDPGQGLRLIYYSQIVNDFQKGDIAEGYSVSREKKESFPLTVTSAQKNPTAFYLCASSPSRGWSSYNEQFFGPGTRLTVL.

This chain links TRBV30 with TRBJ1-6; 10 nucleotides match TRBD1. Trimming took 3 bases from V and 9 from J; bases not matched to a gene: 14. Per the germline V gene, CDR1 is GTSNPN and CDR2 is SVGIG (reference sequence). This CDR3 has 17 residues. CDR3 DNA: TGTGCCTGGAGCTCCCTCCGACAGGGGGCGGACGGTTCACCCCTCCACTTT. This translates into CAWSSLRQGADGSPLHF. Based on the CDR3 plus reference TRBV30 and TRBJ1-6, the full variable domain is SQTIHQWPATLVQPVGSPLSLECTVEGTSNPNLYWYRQAAGRGLQLLFYSVGIGQISSEVPQNLSASRPQDRQFILSSKKLLLSDSGFYLCAWSSLRQGADGSPLHFGNGTRLTVT.

This clone occurred once. The chain recombines TRBV19 with TRBJ2-2; no clear D gene. The germline CDR1 and CDR2 sequences are LNHDA and SQIVND (reference sequence). The CDR3 loop spans 14 amino acids. V lost 3 bases and J 6 bases, leaving 11 bases between the germline ends. The DNA of the CDR3 is TGTGCCAGTAGTATTAACCCGCCGGCCGGGGAGCTGTTTTTT. Protein: CASSINPPAGELFF. Based on the CDR3 plus reference TRBV19 and TRBJ2-2, the full variable domain is DGGITQSPKYLFRKEGQNVTLSCEQNLNHDAMYWYRQDPGQGLRLIYYSQIVNDFQKGDIAEGYSVSREKKESFPLTVTSAQKNPTAFYLCASSINPPAGELFFGEGSRLTVL.

This clone has a single count. J is TRBJ1-2 and V is TRBV11-2, with 9 bases identical to TRBD1. The trim removed 4 bases at V and 3 bases at J, leaving 6 bases unmatched. This CDR3 comprises 15 residues. From germline, CDR1 is SGHAT and CDR2 FQNNGV. The CDR3, as DNA: TGTGCCAGCAGCTCCATCGGACAGGGGCACTATGGCTACACCTTC. Translating it yields CASSSIGQGHYGYTF. The full variable domain, its missing parts supplied by reference TRBV11-2 and TRBJ1-2, is EAGVAQSPRYKIIEKRQSVAFWCNPISGHATLYWYQQILGQGPKLLIQFQNNGVVDDSQLPKDRFSAERLKGVDSTLKIQPAKLEDSAVYLCASSSIGQGHYGYTFGSGTRLTVV.

The chain combines TRBV7-9 with TRBJ1-1; a possible D gene is TRBD1 (6 bases). Germline CDR1 reads SEHNR; CDR2 reads FQNEAQ (reference sequence). This CDR3 region has 15 residues. The germline V and J ends were trimmed by 5 bases and 6 bases, with 19 bases remaining between them. CDR3 sequence: CASSMSRDIGAEAFF. The CDR3 DNA is TGTGCCAGCAGCATGTCCAGGGACATCGGCGCTGAAGCTTTCTTT.